The 13 T cell receptor beta chains reported below all come from one sample, sequenced in a study of prognosis after radiotherapy for stage I lung cancer. With two-round multiplex PCR, TCR beta CDR3 sequences were amplified from genomic DNA. Primers specific to each TRBV and TRBJ gene were used in first-round PCR. TCRdb passed the multiplex PCR reads through MiXCR, listing each CDR3 protein once. The sample consists of about 27,000 distinct CDR3 sequences, about 32% of them appearing once. The sequencing here drew on PBMCs, taken before or after stereotactic body radiation therapy (not recorded which). These receptors were obtained from a donor aged 50 or older with non-small cell lung cancer.

There are many counts of this clonotype. The gene calls are TRBV5-1 and TRBJ1-4; D ambiguous. From germline, CDR1 is SGHRS and CDR2 YFSETQ. Trimming pared 0 bases from V and 5 bases from J, leaving 11 bases between. The CDR3 runs 15 residues. Written as DNA, the CDR3 is TGCGCCAGCAGCTTGGAAGGGAGGAGAAATGAAAAACTGTTTTTT. Amino acid sequence: CASSLEGRRNEKLFF.

This clonotype showed up many times. V gene TRBV12-3 or TRBV12-4 combines with J gene TRBJ1-6; TRBD1 is a possible D gene (6 bases). Trimming stripped 5 bases from V and 10 bases from J, with 9 bases between. The CDR3 has 12 residues. The CDR3 DNA sequence: TGTGCCAGCAGTACAGGGTTCTCACCCCTCCACTTT. It specifies CASSTGFSPLHF.

This clonotype was detected ten times or more. This CDR3 is CASSIVGGTGTDGYTF. In DNA form, the CDR3 reads TGTGCCAGTAGTATAGTCGGGGGGACAGGGACGGATGGCTACACCTTC. This chain joins TRBV19 and TRBJ1-2; 9 bases match TRBD1. J lost 6 bases, V lost 1 base, and 9 bases had no gene match. The germline CDR1 and CDR2 sequences are LNHDA and SQIVND (reference sequence). The CDR3 covers 16 residues.

Remarks on this clonotype: With only one base between it and a far larger clone, this is likely a read error. CDR3 DNA sequence: TGTGCCAGCAGTGAAATCGGACTAAAGTACAATGAGCAGTTCTTC. Amino acid sequence: CASSEIGLKYNEQFF. The chain joins TRBV6-4 to TRBJ2-1; D is perhaps TRBD2 (6 bases). Germline CDR1 reads MRHNA; CDR2 reads SNTAGT. CDR3 length: 15 amino acids. Trimming shortened V by 3 bases and J by 4 bases, and 13 bases separated the two germline ends.

By its share, this clonotype is medium-sized. The chain is built from TRBV5-1 and TRBJ1-3; no clear D gene. Trimming removed 0 bases at V and 4 bases at J, with 8 bases between. The germline V gene has CDR1 SGHRS and CDR2 YFSETQ. CDR3 length equals 14 residues. The CDR3 loop reads CASSLDTEGNTIYF. The CDR3 bases are TGCGCCAGCAGCTTGGATACCGAGGGAAACACCATATATTTT.

The chain employs TRBV11-2 and TRBJ1-1, with 7 bases fitting TRBD1. This CDR3 region has 17 residues. CDR1 and CDR2 from the germline V gene are SGHAT and FQNNGV. With V trimmed by 5 bases and J by 1 base, 13 bases remained unmatched. CDR3 sequence reads: CASSPGTVGRRNTEAFF. The CDR3 nucleotides read TGTGCCAGCAGCCCCGGGACAGTTGGGAGGAGGAACACTGAAGCTTTCTTT.

The CDR3 DNA reads TGTGCCAGCAGTCGGGAGCTACGGGTCACTGAAGCTTTCTTT. Residues: CASSRELRVTEAFF. This chain joins TRBV2 and TRBJ1-1; D is unresolved. Germline V CDR1 and CDR2: SNHLY, FYNNEI. This CDR3 is 14 amino acids long. With 5 bases removed from V and 4 bases from J, the gap between germline ends came to 14 bases.

The genes are TRBV6-1 and TRBJ1-2, with D perhaps matching TRBD1 (6 bases). V gave up 7 bases and J gave up 6 bases, with 18 bases separating them. Per the germline V gene, CDR1 is MNHNS and CDR2 is SASEGT. The CDR3 consists of 14 residues. The CDR3, as DNA: TGTGCCAGCACCATGGCGTGGGGGCGGGATGGCTACACCTTC. Protein sequence: CASTMAWGRDGYTF.

This clonotype showed up many times. V and J are TRBV29-1 and TRBJ2-7; D not resolved. V lost 6 bases and J lost 4, with 13 bases in between. The CDR3 runs to 12 residues. Germline V gives CDR1 SQVTM, CDR2 ANQGSEA. The CDR3 bases are TGCAGCGTCAAGACAAATGGATACGAGCAGTACTTC. Translation gives CSVKTNGYEQYF.

This clonotype was observed many times. J is TRBJ1-2 and V is TRBV7-9, with a possible D match to TRBD1 (5 bases). CDR1 is SEHNR and CDR2 is FQNEAQ in the germline V gene (reference sequence). The CDR3 runs to 15 residues. The ends were cut back, 4 bases at V and 6 bases at J, with 18 bases in the middle. The CDR3 DNA reads TGTGCCAGCAGCTCGGGGACCGGGGCAGGGAATGGCTACACCTTC. Translating gives CASSSGTGAGNGYTF.

To note about this clonotype: At one end, the junction sequence differs from germline, possibly due to a read error. This sequence joins TRBV11-3 and TRBJ2-2; 7 nucleotides align to TRBD1. Per the germline V gene, CDR1 is SGHNT and CDR2 is YENEEA. There are 17 residues in the CDR3. CDR3 coding DNA: TGTGCCAGCAGCATCACCTTGGTGACAGGGTACACCTGGGAGCTGTTTTTT. Its translation: CASSITLVTGYTWELFF.

The table lists this clonotype with many counts. The gene calls are TRBV6-1 and TRBJ2-7; D is tentatively TRBD1 or TRBD2 (5 bases each). This CDR3 region has 15 residues. V was shortened by 2 bases and J by 2 bases, with 13 bases between the two germline ends. Germline V lookup: CDR1 MNHNS, CDR2 SASEGT. CDR3 nucleotide sequence: TGTGCCAGCAGTGAAACTAGGGGAAGGGCCTACGAGCAGTACTTC. Translated: CASSETRGRAYEQYF.

A note on this clonotype: Given a far larger clone just one base away, this is likely a sequencing read error. This chain uses TRBV6-4 with TRBJ1-5; no clear D. Trimming removed 5 bases from V and 10 bases from J, with 18 bases in between. Germline V lookup: CDR1 MRHNA, CDR2 SNTAGT. This CDR3 is 14 amino acids long. This CDR3 is CASSPPTKRDPQHF. The CDR3 coding sequence is TGTGCCAGCAGTCCCCCCACGAAGAGGGATCCCCAGCATTTT.